The 26 T cell receptor beta chains reported below all come from one sample, sequenced in a study of blood T cell repertoires in COVID-19. TCRdb's copy holds only in-frame clones and misses some; the assay was immunoSEQ multiplex PCR. The sample includes under 300,000 clones, 82% seen only once; the top ten take roughly 15%. The sequencing input was PBMCs or T cells enriched from blood (not recorded which). The receptor set was obtained from a man in his forties who had recovered from COVID-19.

V gene TRBV24-1 combines with J gene TRBJ2-5; possibly TRBD2 for D (5 bases). The germline V gene has CDR1 KGHDR and CDR2 SFDVKD. The CDR3 loop spans 14 amino acids. Trimming took 1 base from V and 7 from J, leaving 12 bases between them. CDR3 in DNA: TGTGCCACCAGTGATTTCAAGGTGCGGGCGACCCAGTACTTC. As protein: CATSDFKVRATQYF.

This clone came up a few times. This sequence joins TRBV6-5 and TRBJ1-2, with TRBD1 identical over 7 bases. In germline, CDR1 is MNHEY, CDR2 SVGAGI. J gave up 4 bases and V 5 bases, and 7 bases lay outside the gene matches. The CDR3 runs 14 residues. The CDR3 here is CASSPRQGSYGYTF. In DNA, the CDR3 is TGTGCCAGCAGTCCTCGACAGGGAAGCTATGGCTACACCTTC.

The rearrangement joins TRBV2 to TRBJ1-3; D is unclear. The CDR3 totals 14 residues. The V and J ends lost 4 bases and 2 bases respectively, with 9 bases between them. Germline V gives CDR1 SNHLY, CDR2 FYNNEI. CDR3 sequence (DNA): TGTGCCAGCAGTGTAGAGGGAACTGGAAACACCATATATTTT. Its protein product is CASSVEGTGNTIYF.

This chain joins TRBV27 and TRBJ2-1; 8 bases are shared with TRBD2. V shed 3 bases and J 7 bases; nucleotides not matched to a gene: 14. The length of the CDR3 is 17 residues. CDR1 and CDR2 (germline): MNHEY, SMNVEV (reference sequence). The CDR3 protein is CASSFSIGGGRGNEQFF. The CDR3 DNA sequence: TGTGCCAGCAGTTTTTCGATCGGGGGGGGGCGTGGGAATGAGCAGTTCTTC.

The CDR3 reads CASSLPGSNEQFF. CDR3 coding DNA: TGTGCCAGCAGCTTACCGGGAAGCAATGAGCAGTTCTTC. The chain uses TRBV7-3 and TRBJ2-1, with D maybe TRBD2 (5 bases). V lost 2 bases to trimming and J lost 6 bases, with 8 bases between them. This CDR3 has 13 residues. Germline-derived CDR1 and CDR2 are SGHTA and FQGTGA.

This clone has a handful of counts. This chain joins TRBV23-1 and TRBJ2-2, with TRBD2 identical over 14 bases. TRBV23-1 is recorded as an ORF, its role being uncertain. The CDR3 runs to 22 residues. The V and J ends lost 7 bases and 6 bases, in that order; junction bases with no gene match: 25. The CDR3, as DNA: TGCGCCAGCACAAGCAGCCGCAAAATAGCGGGACTAGCGGGAGTTAGGGCCGGGGAGCTGTTTTTT. Its translation is CASTSSRKIAGLAGVRAGELFF.

The V gene is TRBV28, the J gene TRBJ2-4; 7 bases fit TRBD2. Germline V lookup: CDR1 MDHEN, CDR2 SYDVKM. Unmatched junction bases numbered 13, after V lost 6 bases and J lost 8 bases. The length of the CDR3 is 15 residues. The chain's CDR3 is CASRGPGGARYIQYF. The DNA of the CDR3 is TGTGCCAGCAGGGGTCCGGGGGGTGCTAGATACATTCAGTACTTC.

This chain links TRBV5-1 with TRBJ1-3; weak D call: TRBD1 (5 bases). The CDR3 consists of 17 residues. V was cut by 4 bases and J by 0 bases, with 17 bases left in between. Germline V lookup: CDR1 SGHRS, CDR2 YFSETQ. The CDR3 spells CASSPLTALFSGNTIYF. The CDR3 nucleotides are TGCGCCAGCAGCCCCTTGACAGCCCTTTTCTCTGGAAACACCATATATTTT.

The rearrangement links TRBV6-5 to TRBJ2-2; a possible D gene is TRBD2 (5 bases). The length of the CDR3 is 15 residues. V was trimmed by 6 bases and J by 1 base, leaving 12 bases between them. Germline V gene data show CDR1 as MNHEY and CDR2 as SVGAGI. CDR3 in amino acids: CASRLRTQNTGELFF. As DNA, the CDR3 is TGTGCCAGCAGACTACGGACTCAGAACACCGGGGAGCTGTTTTTT.

V usage is TRBV7-9 and J usage is TRBJ2-3, with unresolved D. Trimming removed 5 bases from V and 1 base from J, with 7 bases in between. CDR3 size: 13 residues. The germline V gene encodes CDR1 SEHNR and CDR2 FQNEAQ (reference sequence). As DNA, the CDR3 is TGTGCCAGCAGCGCTCAGGGCACAGATACGCAGTATTTT. This sequence encodes CASSAQGTDTQYF.

V and J are TRBV11-1 and TRBJ2-7, with 8 bases matching TRBD1. V was clipped by 6 bases and J by 1 base; unmatched bases: 11. Per germline, CDR1 SGHAT and CDR2 FQDESV (reference sequence). The CDR3 length is 16 residues. In DNA form, the CDR3 reads TGTGCCAGCAGTGCAGGGGGCAGGGGAAGTTCCTACGAGCAGTACTTC. It specifies CASSAGGRGSSYEQYF.

The rearrangement links TRBV4-1 to TRBJ2-3, with TRBD1 matching over 9 bases. CDR1 MGHRA and CDR2 YSYEKL come from the germline V gene. The CDR3 extends over 16 amino acids. The V and J ends lost 3 bases and 7 bases, in that order; junction bases with no gene match: 11. The CDR3 reads CASSQFTGGASNTQYF. DNA of the CDR3: TGCGCCAGCAGCCAGTTCACAGGGGGCGCTTCGAATACGCAGTATTTT.

The CDR3 is CAISGRTVNYEQYF. CDR3 sequence (DNA): TGTGCCATCAGTGGGAGGACAGTGAACTACGAGCAGTACTTC. The rearrangement joins TRBV10-3 to TRBJ2-7, with D maybe TRBD1 (6 bases). Trimming took 4 bases from V and 3 from J, leaving 13 bases between them. CDR1 is ENHRY, CDR2 SYGVKD, per germline. The CDR3 extends over 14 amino acids.

The chain has TRBV30 and TRBJ1-2; TRBD1 agrees at 7 bases. V shed 3 bases and J 1 base; nucleotides not matched to a gene: 5. The length of the CDR3 is 14 residues. Germline V lookup: CDR1 GTSNPN, CDR2 SVGIG (reference sequence). The CDR3 is CAWSRQGFNYGYTF. DNA for the CDR3: TGTGCCTGGAGCCGACAGGGATTTAACTATGGCTACACCTTC. Full variable domain (rest looked up from reference TRBV30 and TRBJ1-2): SQTIHQWPATLVQPVGSPLSLECTVEGTSNPNLYWYRQAAGRGLQLLFYSVGIGQISSEVPQNLSASRPQDRQFILSSKKLLLSDSGFYLCAWSRQGFNYGYTFGSGTRLTVV.

The chain couples TRBV10-3 to TRBJ2-1; 10 bases line up with TRBD2. Germline V lookup: CDR1 ENHRY, CDR2 SYGVKD. V lost 6 bases to trimming and J lost 6 bases; unmatched junction nucleotides: 5. There are 14 residues in the CDR3. The CDR3 nucleotides are TGTGCCATCAGAGGTGGGACTAGCGTCAATGAGCAGTTCTTC. Amino acid sequence: CAIRGGTSVNEQFF.

V gene TRBV6-5 combines with J gene TRBJ2-3; 9 bases align to TRBD2. Germline V gene sequence: CDR1 MNHEY, CDR2 SVGAGI. With 0 bases clipped from V and 8 bases from J, the junction kept 6 bases outside the gene matches. The CDR3 runs 15 residues. The CDR3 loop reads CASSYSSGGSITQYF. CDR3 nucleotides: TGTGCCAGCAGTTACTCCAGCGGGGGGTCGATTACGCAGTATTTT.

The rearrangement links TRBV7-2 to TRBJ2-1; a weak D match, TRBD2 (7 bases). The V gene's germline CDR1 is SGHTA and CDR2 FQGNSA. The CDR3 runs 12 residues. V lost 5 bases and J lost 8, with 10 bases in between. The CDR3: CASSRGGDEQFF. The CDR3 nucleotides read TGTGCCAGCAGCCGAGGGGGGGATGAGCAGTTCTTC.

CDR3 sequence reads: CASSLRTGGETQYF. The CDR3, as DNA: TGTGCCAGCAGCCTACGGACAGGGGGAGAGACCCAGTACTTC. V gene TRBV7-2 combines with J gene TRBJ2-5; TRBD1 aligns across 10 bases. V lost 5 bases, J lost 4 bases, and 4 bases stayed unmatched. The germline gives CDR1 SGHTA, CDR2 FQGNSA. This CDR3 contains 14 residues.

The chain joins TRBV30 to TRBJ1-5, with TRBD1 as a possible D gene (6 bases). The CDR3 loop spans 14 amino acids. V was clipped by 3 bases and J by 1 base, with 10 bases between them. CDR1 is GTSNPN and CDR2 is SVGIG in the germline V gene (reference sequence). The CDR3 loop reads CAWSGQGSNQPQHF. CDR3 bases: TGTGCCTGGAGCGGCCAGGGGAGCAATCAGCCCCAGCATTTT.

The CDR3 DNA reads TGTGCCAGCAGCTTAGGGGCAGGGGGCTATCAGCCCCAGCATTTT. It yields the protein CASSLGAGGYQPQHF. V usage is TRBV28 and J usage is TRBJ1-5; TRBD1 matches 8 bases. Germline trimming cut 6 bases from V and 5 bases from J; bases unmatched to any gene: 9. CDR3 length: 15 residues. The germline gives CDR1 MDHEN, CDR2 SYDVKM.

The J gene is TRBJ1-1, the V gene TRBV5-1; 9 bases agree with TRBD1. Germline CDR1 and CDR2: SGHRS and YFSETQ. The V gene end was trimmed by 4 bases and the J gene end by 4 bases; junction bases not matched to a gene: 5. The length of the CDR3 is 14 residues. In DNA form, the CDR3 reads TGCGCCAGCAGCACGGGGACAGGGCTCACTGAAGCTTTCTTT. Translating gives CASSTGTGLTEAFF.

The chain carries TRBV7-2 and TRBJ1-1; no firm D call. The CDR3 has 15 residues. V lost 1 base, J lost 0 bases, and 9 bases lay in between. Germline V CDR1 and CDR2: SGHTA, FQGNSA. CDR3 sequence reads: CASSLGGSLNTEAFF. CDR3 sequence (DNA): TGTGCCAGCAGCTTAGGAGGCAGTTTGAACACTGAAGCTTTCTTT.

DNA of the CDR3: TGTGCCAGCAGCCCTGGGACAGGGAGAATGGGCGAGCAGTACTTC. Amino acid sequence: CASSPGTGRMGEQYF. The chain has TRBV28 and TRBJ2-7, with 9 positions matching TRBD1. Trimming cost V 6 bases and J 6 bases; bases outside gene matches: 12. CDR1 is MDHEN, CDR2 SYDVKM, per germline. The CDR3 extends over 15 amino acids.

The chain joins TRBV7-6 to TRBJ1-5; no reliable D call. Between the trimmed V and J ends, which lost 8 bases and 2 bases, there was a span of 7 bases. CDR3 size: 12 residues. Germline V lookup: CDR1 SGHVS, CDR2 FNYEAQ. The CDR3 DNA follows: TGTGCCAGCGGCGGGGGCAATCAGCCCCAGCATTTT. It specifies CASGGGNQPQHF.

The genes are TRBV7-9 and TRBJ2-3, with 9 bases lining up with TRBD2. Losses at the gene ends were 5 bases for V and 4 bases for J; bases not matched to a gene: 7. The CDR3 is 15 residues long. Germline V gene data show CDR1 as SEHNR and CDR2 as FQNEAQ (reference sequence). The CDR3 sequence is CASSPRGGGADTQYF. CDR3 nucleotides: TGTGCCAGCAGCCCCCGTGGCGGGGGGGCAGATACGCAGTATTTT.

This chain connects TRBV27 to TRBJ1-2; the match to TRBD1 covers 8 bases. Germline V gene sequence: CDR1 MNHEY, CDR2 SMNVEV (reference sequence). V shed 4 bases, J shed 5 bases, and the junction held 9 bases outside the gene matches. The CDR3 has 15 amino acids. The CDR3 DNA reads TGTGCCAGCAGTTATGGACAGGGCTCCTCTTATGGCTACACCTTC. Its protein is CASSYGQGSSYGYTF.